This T cell receptor (beta chain) comes out of a study of T cell clones after liver transplantation. Clones were read by immunoSEQ multiplex PCR, and TCRdb kept only the in-frame ones, dropping some. Of about 120,000 clones detected, 90% appear once; the ten largest clones hold roughly 0.83%. Sequenced here: CD4+ T cells from blood, sampled 12 months after liver transplant. This receptor was taken from a human patient who received a liver transplant. A share of the T cells may be of graft donor origin.

The CDR3: CASSHASYEQYF. The CDR3 coding sequence is TGTGCCAGCAGCCACGCCTCCTACGAGCAGTACTTC. The chain is built from TRBV11-2 and TRBJ2-7; D is undetermined. The ends were cut back, 5 bases at V and 0 bases at J, with 5 bases in the middle. This CDR3 is built from 12 residues. The V gene's germline CDR1 is SGHAT and CDR2 FQNNGV.